This T cell receptor beta chain emerged from a study of blood T cell repertoires in COVID-19. Study-wide background: Samples taken during acute and convalescent COVID-19 were collected in the United States, Italy and Spain. Sample material is recorded as cDNA or gDNA derived from T cells, B-cell-depleted T cells, or PBMCs.

In the original workflow: Amplification of reference gene primers was used by the study to estimate nucleated cell counts. The protocol was immunoSEQ multiplex PCR, while the TCRdb copy is restricted to in-frame clones and leaves out a portion. D and trimming come from the DNA, and the V and J calls and clone size come from that table. The sample includes roughly 280,000 clones, under 90% seen only once; the top ten take approximately 2.2%. Germline values: CDR1 SGHDT, CDR2 YYEEEE. The germline V and J ends were trimmed by 0 bases and 13 bases, with 17 bases remaining between them. The CDR3 sequence is 15 residues long.

The sample comprised peripheral blood. This sequence was found in a man in his forties or fifties with acute or convalescent COVID-19. The chain links TRBV5-6 to TRBJ1-6; D ambiguous. Written as DNA, the CDR3 is TGTGCCAGCAGCTTGGGTGGGGTAGAGCGGTCGCCCCTCCACTTT. Translation gives CASSLGGVERSPLHF.